Here is one TCR beta chain with its context. Time point indicated: pretreatment peripheral blood. This specimen comes from a study of PD-L1 blockade in urothelial cancer. Looking at the study overall: The analyses of blood took place 3 weeks (second dose) and 6 weeks after treatment start.

Per the germline V gene, CDR1 is SGHRS and CDR2 is YFSETQ. There are 15 residues in the CDR3. The germline V and J ends were trimmed by 0 bases and 2 bases, with 12 bases remaining between them. The protocol was immunoSEQ multiplex PCR, while the TCRdb copy is restricted to in-frame clones and leaves out a portion. The table shows roughly 67,000 clones, with around 85% occurring only once. This chain connects TRBV5-1 to TRBJ2-7, with a tentative D call TRBD1 (6 bases). This sequence originates from a man aged 60 to 69 with urothelial cancer. Material: PBMCs, obtained around atezolizumab (anti-PD-L1) treatment. The CDR3 is CASSLALDRPYEQYF. Written as DNA, the CDR3 is TGCGCCAGCAGCTTGGCCCTAGACAGGCCCTACGAGCAGTACTTC.